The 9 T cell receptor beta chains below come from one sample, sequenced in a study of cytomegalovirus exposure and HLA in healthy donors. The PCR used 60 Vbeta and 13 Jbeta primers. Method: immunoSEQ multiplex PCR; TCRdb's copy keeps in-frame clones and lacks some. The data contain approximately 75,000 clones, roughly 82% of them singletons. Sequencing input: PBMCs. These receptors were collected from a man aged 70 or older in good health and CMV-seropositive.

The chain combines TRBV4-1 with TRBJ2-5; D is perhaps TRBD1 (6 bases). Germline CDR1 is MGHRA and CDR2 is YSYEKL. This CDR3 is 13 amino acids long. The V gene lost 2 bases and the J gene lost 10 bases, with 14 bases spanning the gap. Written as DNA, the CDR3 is TGCGCCAGCAGCCAACTGGGGGCGAGGAACCAGTACTTC. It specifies CASSQLGARNQYF.

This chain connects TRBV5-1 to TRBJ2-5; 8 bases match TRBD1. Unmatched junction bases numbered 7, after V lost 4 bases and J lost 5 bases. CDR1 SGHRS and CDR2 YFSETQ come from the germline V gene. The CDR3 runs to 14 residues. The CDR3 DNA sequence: TGCGCCAGCAGCCCCGGGACAGGCTACGAGACCCAGTACTTC. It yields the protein CASSPGTGYETQYF.

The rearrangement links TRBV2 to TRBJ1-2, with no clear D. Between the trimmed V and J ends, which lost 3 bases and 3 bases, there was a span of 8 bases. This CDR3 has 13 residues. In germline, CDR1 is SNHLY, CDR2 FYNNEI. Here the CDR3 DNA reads TGTGCCAGCAGTGAGGCCAGTCACTATGGCTACACCTTC. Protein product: CASSEASHYGYTF.

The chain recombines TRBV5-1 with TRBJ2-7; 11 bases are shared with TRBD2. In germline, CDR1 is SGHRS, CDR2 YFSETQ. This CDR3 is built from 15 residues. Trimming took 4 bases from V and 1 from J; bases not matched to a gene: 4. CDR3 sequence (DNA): TGCGCCAGCAGCAGGGGGACTAGCGGTTCCTACGAGCAGTACTTC. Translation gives CASSRGTSGSYEQYF.

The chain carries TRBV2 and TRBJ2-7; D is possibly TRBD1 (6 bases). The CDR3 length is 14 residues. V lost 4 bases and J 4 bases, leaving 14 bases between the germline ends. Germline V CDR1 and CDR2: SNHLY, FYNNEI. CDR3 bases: TGTGCCAGCAGTGTTCAACAGGGACCTTACGAGCAGTACTTC. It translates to CASSVQQGPYEQYF.

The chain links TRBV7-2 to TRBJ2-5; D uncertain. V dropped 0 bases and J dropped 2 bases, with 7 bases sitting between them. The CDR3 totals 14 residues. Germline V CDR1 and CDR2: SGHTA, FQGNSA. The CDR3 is CASSLAYRQETQYF. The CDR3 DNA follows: TGTGCCAGCAGCTTAGCCTATCGGCAAGAGACCCAGTACTTC.

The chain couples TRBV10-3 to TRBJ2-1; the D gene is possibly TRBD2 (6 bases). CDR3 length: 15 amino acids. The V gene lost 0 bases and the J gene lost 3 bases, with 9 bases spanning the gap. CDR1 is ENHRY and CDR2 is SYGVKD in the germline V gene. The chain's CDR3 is CAISESRDFYNEQFF. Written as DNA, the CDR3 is TGTGCCATCAGTGAGTCGAGGGACTTCTACAATGAGCAGTTCTTC.

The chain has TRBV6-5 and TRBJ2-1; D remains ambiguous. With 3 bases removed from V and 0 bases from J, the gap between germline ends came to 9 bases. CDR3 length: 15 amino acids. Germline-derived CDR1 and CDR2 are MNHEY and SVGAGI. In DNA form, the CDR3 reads TGTGCCAGCAGTTATTCTCCTCGCTCCTACAATGAGCAGTTCTTC. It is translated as CASSYSPRSYNEQFF.

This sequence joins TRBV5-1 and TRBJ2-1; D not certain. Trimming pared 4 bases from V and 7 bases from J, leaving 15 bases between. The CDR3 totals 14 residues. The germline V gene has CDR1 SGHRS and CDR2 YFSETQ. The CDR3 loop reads CASSRPPADNEQFF. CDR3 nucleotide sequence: TGCGCCAGCAGCCGACCACCGGCGGATAATGAGCAGTTCTTC.